This is a list of T cell receptor beta chains from one sample in a study of cytomegalovirus exposure and HLA in healthy donors. Produced via immunoSEQ multiplex PCR; TCRdb's table is partial and in-frame only. The sample lists some 110,000 clones, roughly 80% occurring once. The sequencing input was PBMCs. These receptors were collected from a young man in good health and CMV-seropositive. Each CDR3 is given with its conserved first and last residue. A D gene is named only where the DNA matches it firmly. Not every row has a clone size; where given, it reads once, few, many or a size class.

size: -
D: -
J: TRBJ2-1
V: TRBV5-4
CDR3: CASSLDSPLNEQFF
DNA: TGTGCCAGCAGCTTGGACAGTCCACTTAATGAGCAGTTCTTC

size: -
D: -
J: TRBJ1-4
V: TRBV28
CDR3: CASSSYRRRAEKLFF
DNA: TGTGCCAGCAGTTCATACAGGCGAAGAGCCGAAAAACTGTTTTTT

size: once
D: -
J: TRBJ1-2
V: TRBV6-5
CDR3: CASSWRGEAGGYGYTF
DNA: TGTGCCAGCAGTTGGAGAGGCGAGGCCGGCGGCTATGGCTACACCTTC

size: -
D: -
J: TRBJ2-1
V: TRBV6-5
CDR3: CASSYGERNEQFF
DNA: TGTGCCAGCAGTTACGGGGAGAGGAATGAGCAGTTCTTC

size: -
D: TRBD1
J: TRBJ2-5
V: TRBV5-1
CDR3: CASSLFGDRVETQYF
DNA: TGCGCCAGCAGCTTGTTTGGGGACAGGGTAGAGACCCAGTACTTC

size: -
D: -
J: TRBJ1-5
V: TRBV2
CDR3: CASSEWPSNQPQHF
DNA: TGTGCCAGCAGTGAGTGGCCTTCCAATCAGCCCCAGCATTTT

size: -
D: -
J: TRBJ2-7
V: TRBV5-6
CDR3: CASTGDSRYEQYF
DNA: TGTGCCAGCACCGGAGACTCCCGCTACGAGCAGTACTTC

size: -
D: TRBD1
J: TRBJ1-1
V: TRBV5-1
CDR3: CASNVGQGAYTEAFF
DNA: TGCGCCAGCAACGTCGGACAGGGGGCTTACACTGAAGCTTTCTTT

size: -
D: -
J: TRBJ1-1
V: TRBV6-6
CDR3: CASARAANTEAFF
DNA: TGTGCCAGCGCCAGGGCGGCGAACACTGAAGCTTTCTTT

size: -
D: -
J: TRBJ2-1
V: TRBV6-5
CDR3: CASSYSTGNEQFF
DNA: TGTGCCAGCAGTTACTCGACAGGCAATGAGCAGTTCTTC

size: -
D: -
J: TRBJ1-1
V: TRBV28
CDR3: CASSLGGLNTEAFF
DNA: TGTGCCAGCAGTTTGGGGGGGTTGAACACTGAAGCTTTCTTT

size: -
D: TRBD2
J: TRBJ2-2
V: TRBV30
CDR3: CAWRKRDQRGTGELFF
DNA: TGTGCCTGGAGGAAAAGGGACCAGCGGGGCACCGGGGAGCTGTTTTTT

size: -
D: TRBD1
J: TRBJ1-1
V: TRBV5-1
CDR3: CASSWGTGGTEAFF
DNA: TGCGCCAGCAGCTGGGGGACAGGGGGGACTGAAGCTTTCTTT

size: -
D: TRBD1
J: TRBJ1-6
V: TRBV7-9
CDR3: CASSSLGGWNSPLHF
DNA: TGTGCCAGCAGCTCATTAGGGGGCTGGAATTCACCCCTCCACTTT

size: -
D: TRBD1
J: TRBJ2-5
V: TRBV19
CDR3: CASRDSNQETQYF
DNA: TGTGCCAGTCGGGACAGTAACCAAGAGACCCAGTACTTC

size: -
D: -
J: TRBJ1-5
V: TRBV7-3
CDR3: CASSPGEGQPQHF
DNA: TGTGCCAGCAGCCCGGGGGAGGGTCAGCCCCAGCATTTT

size: -
D: -
J: TRBJ2-2
V: TRBV6-5
CDR3: CASSYSSRSWGELFF
DNA: TGTGCCAGCAGTTACTCGAGCAGGTCTTGGGGGGAGCTGTTTTTT

size: -
D: -
J: TRBJ2-2
V: TRBV9
CDR3: CASSVTGVGTGELFF
DNA: TGTGCCAGCAGCGTAACCGGGGTAGGGACCGGGGAGCTGTTTTTT

size: -
D: TRBD1
J: TRBJ1-1
V: TRBV28
CDR3: CASSGPGQGEAEAFF
DNA: TGTGCCAGCAGTGGACCGGGACAGGGGGAGGCTGAAGCTTTCTTT

size: -
D: TRBD1
J: TRBJ1-3
V: TRBV19
CDR3: CASSAGQHSGNTIYF
DNA: TGTGCCAGTTCCGCGGGACAGCATTCTGGAAACACCATATATTTT

size: once
D: -
J: TRBJ2-7
V: TRBV7-9
CDR3: CASSISGYEQYF
DNA: TGTGCCAGCAGCATCAGCGGATACGAGCAGTACTTC

size: few
D: -
J: TRBJ1-3
V: TRBV6-5
CDR3: CASSLAQAGNTIYF
DNA: TGTGCCAGCAGCCTCGCCCAGGCGGGAAACACCATATATTTT

size: once
D: -
J: TRBJ2-5
V: TRBV28
CDR3: CASSLNLGTTPQETQYF
DNA: TGTGCCAGCAGTTTAAACCTCGGGACAACCCCTCAAGAGACCCAGTACTTC

size: few
D: -
J: TRBJ2-2
V: TRBV7-2
CDR3: CASSLIRDTNTGELFF
DNA: TGTGCCAGCAGCTTAATCCGGGACACGAACACCGGGGAGCTGTTTTTT

size: -
D: -
J: TRBJ1-6
V: TRBV7-9
CDR3: CSSSPKTVSSYNSPLHF
DNA: TGTTCCAGCAGCCCGAAGACTGTAAGCTCCTATAATTCACCCCTCCACTTT

size: -
D: -
J: TRBJ2-7
V: TRBV5-1
CDR3: CASSLGTAFWQYF
DNA: TGCGCCAGCAGCTTGGGGACAGCCTTTTGGCAGTACTTC

size: -
D: TRBD1
J: TRBJ1-6
V: TRBV10-3
CDR3: CAISELGQGNSPLHF
DNA: TGTGCCATCAGTGAGTTGGGACAGGGGAATTCACCCCTCCACTTT

size: -
D: TRBD2
J: TRBJ2-1
V: TRBV6-6
CDR3: CASSYAGLVRYNEQFF
DNA: TGTGCCAGCAGTTATGCAGGACTAGTAAGGTACAATGAGCAGTTCTTC

size: -
D: -
J: TRBJ2-2
V: TRBV11-3
CDR3: CASSLGGARTVNTGELFF
DNA: TGTGCCAGCAGCTTAGGTGGGGCGCGGACGGTGAACACCGGGGAGCTGTTTTTT

size: -
D: -
J: TRBJ2-7
V: TRBV2
CDR3: CASSGVGGEQYF
DNA: TGTGCCAGCAGTGGCGTTGGGGGGGAGCAGTACTTC

size: -
D: TRBD2
J: TRBJ2-3
V: TRBV5-4
CDR3: CASSLGLAGPTDTQYF
DNA: TGTGCCAGCAGCTTGGGGCTAGCGGGACCTACAGATACGCAGTATTTT

size: -
D: -
J: TRBJ1-2
V: TRBV2
CDR3: CASSVVGGTRHIRIYGYTF
DNA: TGTGCCAGCAGTGTTGTGGGAGGGACTCGCCATATACGGATCTATGGCTACACCTTC

size: -
D: TRBD2
J: TRBJ2-1
V: TRBV2
CDR3: CASSREVAGGRNEQFF
DNA: TGTGCCAGCAGTCGGGAGGTAGCGGGAGGGCGGAATGAGCAGTTCTTC

size: few
D: -
J: TRBJ2-1
V: TRBV6-5
CDR3: CASSYQSPSYNEQFF
DNA: TGTGCCAGCAGTTACCAGTCTCCTTCCTACAATGAGCAGTTCTTC

size: -
D: -
J: TRBJ1-1
V: TRBV5-1
CDR3: CASSPDVDSAEAFF
DNA: TGCGCCAGCAGCCCGGACGTAGATAGCGCTGAAGCTTTCTTT

size: -
D: TRBD1
J: TRBJ1-5
V: TRBV7-3
CDR3: CASSLLNLQGRGTSQPQHF
DNA: TGTGCCAGCAGCTTATTAAATTTGCAAGGCAGGGGGACGAGTCAGCCCCAGCATTTT

size: -
D: -
J: TRBJ2-1
V: TRBV4-1
CDR3: CASSIFLGADYNEQFF
DNA: TGCGCCAGCAGCATCTTCCTGGGCGCCGATTACAATGAGCAGTTCTTC

size: -
D: -
J: TRBJ2-2
V: TRBV6-1
CDR3: CASSQGRVTGELFF
DNA: TGTGCCAGCAGTCAGGGGAGGGTCACCGGGGAGCTGTTTTTT

size: -
D: -
J: TRBJ2-6
V: TRBV10-2
CDR3: CASTSGANVLTF
DNA: TGCGCCAGCACGTCTGGGGCCAACGTCCTGACTTTC

size: -
D: TRBD2
J: TRBJ2-7
V: TRBV18
CDR3: CASSPPASGGAYEQYF
DNA: TGTGCCAGCTCACCCCCCGCCAGCGGGGGAGCCTACGAGCAGTACTTC

size: -
D: TRBD1
J: TRBJ1-6
V: TRBV15
CDR3: CATSNRQGLGSPLHF
DNA: TGTGCCACCAGCAATAGACAGGGGTTGGGTTCACCCCTCCACTTT

size: -
D: TRBD1
J: TRBJ1-2
V: TRBV2
CDR3: CATRGQAKNYGYTF
DNA: TGTGCCACCCGAGGACAGGCGAAAAACTATGGCTACACCTTC

size: once
D: TRBD1
J: TRBJ1-2
V: TRBV30
CDR3: CAWSVGGASYYGYTF
DNA: TGTGCCTGGAGTGTAGGGGGCGCTTCCTACTATGGCTACACCTTC

size: few
D: -
J: TRBJ2-3
V: TRBV5-6
CDR3: CASSLGREEYF
DNA: TGTGCCAGCAGCTTGGGCCGAGAGGAGTATTTT

size: -
D: TRBD1
J: TRBJ2-2
V: TRBV5-4
CDR3: CASSLDPGTVTGELFF
DNA: TGTGCCAGCAGCTTGGACCCCGGGACAGTCACCGGGGAGCTGTTTTTT

size: -
D: -
J: TRBJ2-3
V: TRBV6-4
CDR3: CASSVDKDTQYF
DNA: TGTGCCAGCAGTGTTGATAAAGATACACAGTATTTT